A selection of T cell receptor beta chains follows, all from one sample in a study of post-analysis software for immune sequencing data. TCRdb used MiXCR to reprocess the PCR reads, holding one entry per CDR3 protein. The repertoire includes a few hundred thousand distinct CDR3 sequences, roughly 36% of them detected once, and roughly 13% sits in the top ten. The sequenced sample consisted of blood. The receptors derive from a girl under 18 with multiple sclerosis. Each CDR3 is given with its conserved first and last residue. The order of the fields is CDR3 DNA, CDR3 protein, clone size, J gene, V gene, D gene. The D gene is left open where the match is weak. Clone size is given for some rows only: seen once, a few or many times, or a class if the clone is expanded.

CDR3 DNA: TGCAGTGCTCCCGGGACAGGATACACAGATACGCAGTATTTT
CDR3 protein: CSAPGTGYTDTQYF
clone size: few
J gene: TRBJ2-3
V gene: TRBV20-1
D gene: TRBD1

CDR3 DNA: TGCAGTGCTAACGACAGGGACTATGGCTACACCTTC
CDR3 protein: CSANDRDYGYTF
clone size: .
J gene: TRBJ1-2
V gene: TRBV20-1
D gene: TRBD1

CDR3 DNA: TGCAGCGCCTTGAAGCACCCTAGCACAGATACGCAGTATTTT
CDR3 protein: CSALKHPSTDTQYF
clone size: few
J gene: TRBJ2-3
V gene: TRBV29-1
D gene: .

CDR3 DNA: TGTGCCAGCAGTTACCAGGGGAGTGGCACTGAAGCTTTCTTT
CDR3 protein: CASSYQGSGTEAFF
clone size: .
J gene: TRBJ1-1
V gene: TRBV6-5
D gene: .

CDR3 DNA: TGTGCCACCAGCAGAGAACAGGGGGCCTCTTACGAGCAGTACTTC
CDR3 protein: CATSREQGASYEQYF
clone size: .
J gene: TRBJ2-7
V gene: TRBV15
D gene: TRBD1

CDR3 DNA: TGCGCCAGTAGCCAAGATTCGGCCTCAGGGGAGCTGTTTTTT
CDR3 protein: CASSQDSASGELFF
clone size: .
J gene: TRBJ2-2
V gene: TRBV4-3
D gene: .

CDR3 DNA: TGTGCCAGCAGTTTCCAAACTAATGAAAAACTGTTTTTT
CDR3 protein: CASSFQTNEKLFF
clone size: .
J gene: TRBJ1-4
V gene: TRBV12-3/TRBV12-4
D gene: .

CDR3 DNA: TGTGCCAGCAGCTTTCCAAGAGACCGGGACGGCACACCAGGGGACAATGAGCAGTTCTTC
CDR3 protein: CASSFPRDRDGTPGDNEQFF
clone size: .
J gene: TRBJ2-1
V gene: TRBV11-1
D gene: .

CDR3 DNA: TGTGCCAGCAGCTGGGCTCCTAGCGGGGGTCGGGACACAGATACGCAGTATTTT
CDR3 protein: CASSWAPSGGRDTDTQYF
clone size: few
J gene: TRBJ2-3
V gene: TRBV11-2
D gene: TRBD2

CDR3 DNA: TGCAGTGCTATCCCCTCGGCGCGAGAGACCCAGTACTTC
CDR3 protein: CSAIPSARETQYF
clone size: .
J gene: TRBJ2-5
V gene: TRBV20-1
D gene: .

CDR3 DNA: TGTGCCAGCAGTTCGGCTAGCGGGAGCCAAGAGACCCAGTACTTC
CDR3 protein: CASSSASGSQETQYF
clone size: few
J gene: TRBJ2-5
V gene: TRBV6-1
D gene: TRBD2

CDR3 DNA: TGTGCCAGCAGTCCCCACGACAGGGTGAACACCGGGGAGCTGTTTTTT
CDR3 protein: CASSPHDRVNTGELFF
clone size: few
J gene: TRBJ2-2
V gene: TRBV28
D gene: TRBD1

CDR3 DNA: TGTGCCAGCAGTTGGGGTAGCTCCTACAATGAGCAGTTCTTC
CDR3 protein: CASSWGSSYNEQFF
clone size: .
J gene: TRBJ2-1
V gene: TRBV12-3/TRBV12-4
D gene: .

CDR3 DNA: TGCAGTGCTATGGGGCAGTGGAACACTGAAGCTTTCTTT
CDR3 protein: CSAMGQWNTEAFF
clone size: .
J gene: TRBJ1-1
V gene: TRBV20-1
D gene: .

CDR3 DNA: TGTGCCAGCAGTTTAGCCGAGGACTTCCAAGAGACCCAGTACTTC
CDR3 protein: CASSLAEDFQETQYF
clone size: few
J gene: TRBJ2-5
V gene: TRBV28
D gene: .

CDR3 DNA: TGCGCCAGCACCAACCTCGCTGGTGCCAACTATGGCCACACCTTC
CDR3 protein: CASTNLAGANYGHTF
clone size: .
J gene: TRBJ1-2
V gene: TRBV5-1
D gene: .

CDR3 DNA: TGTGCCAGCAGTGGGCCAGGGAGGGATACGCAGTATTTT
CDR3 protein: CASSGPGRDTQYF
clone size: once
J gene: TRBJ2-3
V gene: TRBV12-3/TRBV12-4
D gene: .

CDR3 DNA: TGTGCCATCAGTGAGTCGATTGGACAGACCTACAATGAGCAGTACTTC
CDR3 protein: CAISESIGQTYNEQYF
clone size: .
J gene: TRBJ2-7
V gene: TRBV10-3
D gene: .

CDR3 DNA: TGCAGTGCTTTTCCCAGGGGCTTGGAAACTGAAGCTTTCTTT
CDR3 protein: CSAFPRGLETEAFF
clone size: .
J gene: TRBJ1-1
V gene: TRBV20-1
D gene: .

CDR3 DNA: TGTGCCAGCAGCGTCCAGGGTGGAAACTATGGCTACACCTTC
CDR3 protein: CASSVQGGNYGYTF
clone size: .
J gene: TRBJ1-2
V gene: TRBV9
D gene: .

CDR3 DNA: TGTGCCAGCAGCTTAAATATCCGGACAGGGAACACCGGGGAGCTGTTTTTT
CDR3 protein: CASSLNIRTGNTGELFF
clone size: few
J gene: TRBJ2-2
V gene: TRBV7-9
D gene: TRBD1

CDR3 DNA: TGTGCCAGCAGTTACGACGGCACAGATACGCAGTATTTT
CDR3 protein: CASSYDGTDTQYF
clone size: .
J gene: TRBJ2-3
V gene: TRBV6-6
D gene: .

CDR3 DNA: TGCAGCGTTGTCGGGGACGAACTCACAGATACGCAGTATTTT
CDR3 protein: CSVVGDELTDTQYF
clone size: many
J gene: TRBJ2-3
V gene: TRBV29-1
D gene: .

CDR3 DNA: TGTGCCAGCAGCTTCAGACTAGCGGGGGGAGGAACAGATACGCAGTATTTT
CDR3 protein: CASSFRLAGGGTDTQYF
clone size: few
J gene: TRBJ2-3
V gene: TRBV7-2
D gene: TRBD2

CDR3 DNA: TGTGCCAGCATACCACGGGGCAGGGAGGATACGCAGTATTTT
CDR3 protein: CASIPRGREDTQYF
clone size: .
J gene: TRBJ2-3
V gene: TRBV6-2/TRBV6-3
D gene: .

CDR3 DNA: TGTGCCAGCAGCGTAGGAGGCTTCAACACAGATACGCAGTATTTT
CDR3 protein: CASSVGGFNTDTQYF
clone size: .
J gene: TRBJ2-3
V gene: TRBV9
D gene: .

CDR3 DNA: TGTGCCAGCAGCACCGGAGGACAGGGGTTATACGAGCAGTACTTC
CDR3 protein: CASSTGGQGLYEQYF
clone size: .
J gene: TRBJ2-7
V gene: TRBV7-2
D gene: TRBD1

CDR3 DNA: TGCGCCAGCAGTACCCCGGGGAGTAGGGAGCAGTACTTC
CDR3 protein: CASSTPGSREQYF
clone size: .
J gene: TRBJ2-7
V gene: TRBV5-1
D gene: .

CDR3 DNA: TGTGCCAGCAGTGAAGAGCATCAGCCCCAGCATTTT
CDR3 protein: CASSEEHQPQHF
clone size: few
J gene: TRBJ1-5
V gene: TRBV2
D gene: .

CDR3 DNA: TGTGCCAGCTCACCAGTGGTAGCGGGACAAGAGACCCAGTACTTC
CDR3 protein: CASSPVVAGQETQYF
clone size: few
J gene: TRBJ2-5
V gene: TRBV18
D gene: TRBD2

CDR3 DNA: TGTGCCAGCAGTTTCGCCCGGTCGGGTGAAAGCACTGAAGCTTTCTTT
CDR3 protein: CASSFARSGESTEAFF
clone size: few
J gene: TRBJ1-1
V gene: TRBV6-6
D gene: .

CDR3 DNA: TGCGCCAGCAGCTTAGGGTCCCTGACTCTCACAGATACGCAGTATTTT
CDR3 protein: CASSLGSLTLTDTQYF
clone size: .
J gene: TRBJ2-3
V gene: TRBV5-1
D gene: .

CDR3 DNA: TGCAGTGCTAGAGATGGGCAGGGGTTGGGCGAGCAGTACTTC
CDR3 protein: CSARDGQGLGEQYF
clone size: many
J gene: TRBJ2-7
V gene: TRBV20-1
D gene: .

CDR3 DNA: TGTGCCAGCAGCCCAAAGGACAGGGCCTACGAGCAGTACTTC
CDR3 protein: CASSPKDRAYEQYF
clone size: .
J gene: TRBJ2-7
V gene: TRBV7-9
D gene: TRBD1

CDR3 DNA: TGTGCCAGCAGTTTATTGGGTCTTAACTACGAGCAGTACTTC
CDR3 protein: CASSLLGLNYEQYF
clone size: .
J gene: TRBJ2-7
V gene: TRBV28
D gene: .

CDR3 DNA: TGTGCCAGCAGCCCGCCGGGAGTCGAGCAGTACTTC
CDR3 protein: CASSPPGVEQYF
clone size: .
J gene: TRBJ2-7
V gene: TRBV11-2
D gene: .

CDR3 DNA: TGCAGCGTGGATCCCGTTGGGGGTTCCTACGAGCAGTACTTC
CDR3 protein: CSVDPVGGSYEQYF
clone size: .
J gene: TRBJ2-7
V gene: TRBV29-1
D gene: .

CDR3 DNA: TGTGCCAGCAGTTACGACAGGGGATATGGCTACACCTTC
CDR3 protein: CASSYDRGYGYTF
clone size: .
J gene: TRBJ1-2
V gene: TRBV27
D gene: TRBD1

CDR3 DNA: TGTGCCAGCAGTTTTGGGGGGCCGGGCACAGATACGCAGTATTTT
CDR3 protein: CASSFGGPGTDTQYF
clone size: few
J gene: TRBJ2-3
V gene: TRBV12-3/TRBV12-4
D gene: .

CDR3 DNA: TGCAGCGCGACGGGACAGGGGGCGGGAGATACGCAGTATTTT
CDR3 protein: CSATGQGAGDTQYF
clone size: .
J gene: TRBJ2-3
V gene: TRBV29-1
D gene: TRBD1

CDR3 DNA: TGTGCCAGCAGCACCTACAGGGAGAACACCGGGGAGCTGTTTTTT
CDR3 protein: CASSTYRENTGELFF
clone size: .
J gene: TRBJ2-2
V gene: TRBV7-9
D gene: .

CDR3 DNA: TGTGCCACCAGTGATCCCGGCGGGGGGAGGAGCGGGGAGCTGTTTTTT
CDR3 protein: CATSDPGGGRSGELFF
clone size: .
J gene: TRBJ2-2
V gene: TRBV24-1
D gene: TRBD2

CDR3 DNA: TGTGCCAGCAGCTTATACAGTGGGGTAGACGAGCAGTACTTC
CDR3 protein: CASSLYSGVDEQYF
clone size: few
J gene: TRBJ2-7
V gene: TRBV7-2
D gene: .

CDR3 DNA: TGTGCCATCAGTGCGGTGATTACGGAGCAGTACTTC
CDR3 protein: CAISAVITEQYF
clone size: many
J gene: TRBJ2-5
V gene: TRBV10-3
D gene: .

CDR3 DNA: TGTGCCAGCAGCCTCCTTATGGGGCGAGCTAACTATGGCTACACCTTC
CDR3 protein: CASSLLMGRANYGYTF
clone size: few
J gene: TRBJ1-2
V gene: TRBV12-3/TRBV12-4
D gene: .

CDR3 DNA: TGTGCCAGCTCCTCGGAGGGGACGGCCTTTCACGAGCAGTACTTC
CDR3 protein: CASSSEGTAFHEQYF
clone size: few
J gene: TRBJ2-7
V gene: TRBV12-3/TRBV12-4
D gene: .

CDR3 DNA: TGTGCCAGCAGACCGACCGGGAATTCACCCCTCCACTTT
CDR3 protein: CASRPTGNSPLHF
clone size: .
J gene: TRBJ1-6
V gene: TRBV12-3/TRBV12-4
D gene: .

CDR3 DNA: TGTGCCAGCAGCTTAGGAAGGGACACTTATGGCTACACCTTC
CDR3 protein: CASSLGRDTYGYTF
clone size: .
J gene: TRBJ1-2
V gene: TRBV7-9
D gene: .

CDR3 DNA: TGCAGTGCTAGTTACCCCGGGAGGGACTACGAGCAGTACTTC
CDR3 protein: CSASYPGRDYEQYF
clone size: few
J gene: TRBJ2-7
V gene: TRBV20-1
D gene: TRBD2

CDR3 DNA: TGCAGTGCTAGAGATTCCGCTAGCGGGGTGGAGGAGACCCAGTACTTC
CDR3 protein: CSARDSASGVEETQYF
clone size: once
J gene: TRBJ2-5
V gene: TRBV20-1
D gene: TRBD2

CDR3 DNA: TGTGCCAGCAGCCCTACCGGGGCGAACACTGAAGCTTTCTTT
CDR3 protein: CASSPTGANTEAFF
clone size: .
J gene: TRBJ1-1
V gene: TRBV7-3
D gene: .

CDR3 DNA: TGCGCCACCGGGGGGACTAGCGGGGGATCGGGCAATGAGCAGTTCTTC
CDR3 protein: CATGGTSGGSGNEQFF
clone size: .
J gene: TRBJ2-1
V gene: TRBV10-2
D gene: TRBD2

CDR3 DNA: TGCGCCAGCAGCCCTCGGGACAGGGGCCACAATGAGCAGTTCTTC
CDR3 protein: CASSPRDRGHNEQFF
clone size: few
J gene: TRBJ2-1
V gene: TRBV5-1
D gene: TRBD1

CDR3 DNA: TGTGCCAGCAGCTTGGGACTAGGGGCTGAGCAGTTCTTC
CDR3 protein: CASSLGLGAEQFF
clone size: .
J gene: TRBJ2-1
V gene: TRBV7-9
D gene: TRBD2

CDR3 DNA: TGTGCCAGCAGCTTAGAAGGGCTCGGCCGCACTGAAGCTTTCTTT
CDR3 protein: CASSLEGLGRTEAFF
clone size: .
J gene: TRBJ1-1
V gene: TRBV11-2
D gene: .